Described below is a single T cell receptor (beta chain) sequence and its context. The data derive from a study of glioma-infiltrating T cells after dendritic cell vaccination. Overall study context: Treatment, given 2003 to 2012, was autologous tumor lysate-pulsed dendritic cell vaccination. Dendritic cells derived from monocytes and pulsed with autologous tumor lysate formed the vaccine. Dendritic cell vaccine was injected intradermally three times, biweekly.

Germline V CDR1 and CDR2: SGHRS, YFSETQ. With 2 bases removed from V and 2 bases from J, the gap between germline ends came to 13 bases. This CDR3 contains 16 residues. Some clones are missing from TCRdb's copy, which holds only in-frame ones; the method was immunoSEQ multiplex PCR. The sample records 75,000 to 100,000 clones, over 60% being singletons. The receptor comes from a human donor with glioblastoma. This specimen was blood, taken before dendritic cell vaccination. V gene TRBV5-1 combines with J gene TRBJ1-4; tentatively, D is TRBD1 (6 bases). This CDR3 reads CASSFRGIWTNEKLFF. As DNA, the CDR3 is TGCGCCAGCAGCTTTAGGGGGATATGGACTAATGAAAAACTGTTTTTT.